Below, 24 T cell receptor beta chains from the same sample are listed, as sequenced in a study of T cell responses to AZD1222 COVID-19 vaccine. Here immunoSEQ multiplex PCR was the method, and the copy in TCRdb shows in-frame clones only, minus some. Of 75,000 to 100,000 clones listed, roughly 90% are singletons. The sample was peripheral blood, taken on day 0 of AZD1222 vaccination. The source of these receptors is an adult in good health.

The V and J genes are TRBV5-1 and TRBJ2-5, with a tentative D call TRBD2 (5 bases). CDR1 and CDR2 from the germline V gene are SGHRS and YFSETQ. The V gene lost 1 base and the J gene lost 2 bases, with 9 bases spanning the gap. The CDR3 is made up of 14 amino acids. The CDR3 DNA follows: TGCGCCAGCAGCTTGACTAGTGGGCAAGAGACCCAGTACTTC. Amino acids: CASSLTSGQETQYF.

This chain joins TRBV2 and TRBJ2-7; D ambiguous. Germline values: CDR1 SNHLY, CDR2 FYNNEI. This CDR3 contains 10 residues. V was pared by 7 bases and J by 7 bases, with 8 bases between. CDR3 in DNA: TGTGCCAGCATGGTGTATGAGCAGTACTTC. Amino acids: CASMVYEQYF.

The CDR3 DNA reads as TGTGCCATCAGGGGCCCAGGGGAGAATGGCTACACCTTC. This codes for CAIRGPGENGYTF. V usage is TRBV10-3 and J usage is TRBJ1-2; possibly TRBD1 for D (6 bases). Germline CDR1 ENHRY, CDR2 SYGVKD. V lost 6 bases and J 6 bases, leaving 14 bases between the germline ends. The CDR3 is made up of 13 amino acids.

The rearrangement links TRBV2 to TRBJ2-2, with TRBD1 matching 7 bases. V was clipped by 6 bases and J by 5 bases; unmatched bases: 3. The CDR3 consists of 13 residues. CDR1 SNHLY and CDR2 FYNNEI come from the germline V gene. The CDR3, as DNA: TGTGCCAGCAGGGTACAGGGGACCGGGGAGCTGTTTTTT. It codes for CASRVQGTGELFF. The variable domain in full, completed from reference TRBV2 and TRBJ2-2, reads EPEVTQTPSHQVTQMGQEVILRCVPISNHLYFYWYRQILGQKVEFLVSFYNNEISEKSEIFDDQFSVERPDGSNFTLKIRSTKLEDSAMYFCASRVQGTGELFFGEGSRLTVL.

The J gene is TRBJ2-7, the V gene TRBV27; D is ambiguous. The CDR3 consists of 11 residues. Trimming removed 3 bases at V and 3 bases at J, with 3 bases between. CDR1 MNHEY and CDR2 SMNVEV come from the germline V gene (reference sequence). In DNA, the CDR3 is TGTGCCAGCAGTTTTAACTACGAGCAGTACTTC. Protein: CASSFNYEQYF.

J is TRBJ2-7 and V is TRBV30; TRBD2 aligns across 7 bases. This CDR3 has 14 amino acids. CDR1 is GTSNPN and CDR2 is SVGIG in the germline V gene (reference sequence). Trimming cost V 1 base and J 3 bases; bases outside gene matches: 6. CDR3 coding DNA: TGTGCCTGGAGTGGCGGGAGAGCGAACTACGAGCAGTACTTC. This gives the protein CAWSGGRANYEQYF. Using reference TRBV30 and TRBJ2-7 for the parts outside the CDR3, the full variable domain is SQTIHQWPATLVQPVGSPLSLECTVEGTSNPNLYWYRQAAGRGLQLLFYSVGIGQISSEVPQNLSASRPQDRQFILSSKKLLLSDSGFYLCAWSGGRANYEQYFGPGTRLTVT.

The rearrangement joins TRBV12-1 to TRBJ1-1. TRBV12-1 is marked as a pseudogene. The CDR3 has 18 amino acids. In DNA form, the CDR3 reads TGTGCCAGCAGCCCCCAACGGCGTGGTGCAGGGAGGGGCACTGAAGCTTTCTTT. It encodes CASSPQRRGAGRGTEAFF.

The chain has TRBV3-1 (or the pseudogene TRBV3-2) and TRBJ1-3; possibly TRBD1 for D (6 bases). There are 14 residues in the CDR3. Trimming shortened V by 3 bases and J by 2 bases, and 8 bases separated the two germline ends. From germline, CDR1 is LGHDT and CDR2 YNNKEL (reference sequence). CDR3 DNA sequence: TGTGCCAGCAGCCAGACAGGCCCTGGAAACACCATATATTTT. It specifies CASSQTGPGNTIYF.

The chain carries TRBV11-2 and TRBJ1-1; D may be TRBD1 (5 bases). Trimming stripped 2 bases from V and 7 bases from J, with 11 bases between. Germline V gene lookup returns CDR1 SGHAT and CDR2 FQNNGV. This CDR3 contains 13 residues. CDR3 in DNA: TGTGCCAGCAGCTTATCAGGGAAGCTTGAAGCTTTCTTT. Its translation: CASSLSGKLEAFF.

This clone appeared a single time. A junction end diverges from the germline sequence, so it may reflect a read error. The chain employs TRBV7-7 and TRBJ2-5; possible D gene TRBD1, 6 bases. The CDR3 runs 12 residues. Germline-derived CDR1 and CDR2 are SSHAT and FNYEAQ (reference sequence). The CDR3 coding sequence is TGTGCTAGCAGCGTAGGGGGAGAGACCCAGTACTTC. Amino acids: CASSVGGETQYF.

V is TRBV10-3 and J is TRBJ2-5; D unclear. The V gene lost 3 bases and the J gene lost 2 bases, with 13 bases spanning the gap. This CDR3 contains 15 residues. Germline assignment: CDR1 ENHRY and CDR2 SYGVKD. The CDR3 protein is CAISDVGGMQETQYF. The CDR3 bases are TGTGCCATCAGTGACGTGGGCGGCATGCAAGAGACCCAGTACTTC.

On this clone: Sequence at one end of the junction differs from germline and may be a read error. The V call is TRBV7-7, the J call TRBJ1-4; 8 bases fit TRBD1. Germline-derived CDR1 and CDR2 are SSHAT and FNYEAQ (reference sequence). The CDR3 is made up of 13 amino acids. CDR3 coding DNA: TGTGCTAGCAGCTTCCGGACAGGGCCAGTTACCGTTTTT. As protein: CASSFRTGPVTVF.

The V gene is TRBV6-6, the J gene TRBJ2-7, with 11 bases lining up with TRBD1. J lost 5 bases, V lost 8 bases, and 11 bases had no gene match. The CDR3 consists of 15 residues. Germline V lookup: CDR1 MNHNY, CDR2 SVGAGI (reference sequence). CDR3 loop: CASGGRTGGLDEQYF. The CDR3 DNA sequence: TGTGCCAGCGGGGGAAGGACAGGGGGCTTGGACGAGCAGTACTTC.

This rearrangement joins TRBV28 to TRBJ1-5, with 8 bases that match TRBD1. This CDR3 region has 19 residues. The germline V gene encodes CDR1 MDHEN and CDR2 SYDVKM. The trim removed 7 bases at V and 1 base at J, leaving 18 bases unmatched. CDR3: CASTSIDRGRRLSNQPQHF. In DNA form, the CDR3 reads TGTGCCAGCACCTCTATCGACAGGGGAAGGAGATTGAGCAATCAGCCCCAGCATTTT.

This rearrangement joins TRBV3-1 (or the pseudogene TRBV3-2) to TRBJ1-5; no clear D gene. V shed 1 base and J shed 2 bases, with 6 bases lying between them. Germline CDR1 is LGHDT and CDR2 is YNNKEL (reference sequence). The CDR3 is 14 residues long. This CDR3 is CASSQGAGNQPQHF. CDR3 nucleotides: TGTGCCAGCAGCCAAGGGGCAGGCAATCAGCCCCAGCATTTT.

The CDR3 sequence: CASSLGQGSGANVLTF. The CDR3 nucleotides are TGCGCCAGCAGCTTGGGACAGGGGTCTGGGGCCAACGTCCTGACTTTC. The chain recombines TRBV5-1 with TRBJ2-6; 8 bases line up with TRBD1. The CDR3 is 16 amino acids. Trimming at V came to 0 bases and at J to 1 base, leaving 0 bases not matched to a gene. Germline CDR1 SGHRS, CDR2 YFSETQ.

CDR3 region: CASFERAGPYEQYF. In nucleotides, the CDR3 is TGTGCCAGCTTTGAAAGGGCGGGTCCCTACGAGCAGTACTTC. This chain connects TRBV7-2 to TRBJ2-7; D is perhaps TRBD2 (5 bases). The V and J ends lost 8 bases and 2 bases respectively, with 16 bases between them. CDR1 and CDR2 from the germline V gene are SGHTA and FQGNSA. CDR3 size: 14 residues.

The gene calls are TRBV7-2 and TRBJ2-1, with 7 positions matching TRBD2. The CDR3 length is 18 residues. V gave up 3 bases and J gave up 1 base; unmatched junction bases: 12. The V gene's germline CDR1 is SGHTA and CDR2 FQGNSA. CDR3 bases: TGTGCCAGCAGCTTTTACGTAAAGAGCGGGATATCCTACAATGAGCAGTTCTTC. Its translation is CASSFYVKSGISYNEQFF.

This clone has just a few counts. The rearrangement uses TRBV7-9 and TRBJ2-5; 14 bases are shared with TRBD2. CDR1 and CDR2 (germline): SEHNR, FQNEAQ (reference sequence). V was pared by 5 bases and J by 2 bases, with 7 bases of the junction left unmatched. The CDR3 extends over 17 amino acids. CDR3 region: CASSRTSGRRWQETQYF. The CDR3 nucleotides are TGTGCCAGCAGCCGGACTAGCGGGAGGAGATGGCAAGAGACCCAGTACTTC. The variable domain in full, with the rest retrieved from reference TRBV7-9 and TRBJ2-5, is DTGVSQNPRHKITKRGQNVTFRCDPISEHNRLYWYRQTLGQGPEFLTYFQNEAQLEKSRLLSDRFSAERPKGSFSTLEIQRTEQGDSAMYLCASSRTSGRRWQETQYFGPGTRLLVL.

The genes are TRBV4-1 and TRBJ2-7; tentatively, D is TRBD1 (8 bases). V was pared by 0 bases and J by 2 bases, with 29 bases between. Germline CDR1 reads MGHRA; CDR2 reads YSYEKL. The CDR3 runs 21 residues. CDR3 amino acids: CASSQDKGAGQGGGTTYEQYF. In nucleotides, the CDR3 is TGCGCCAGCAGCCAAGATAAAGGCGCTGGACAGGGAGGGGGAACTACCTACGAGCAGTACTTC.

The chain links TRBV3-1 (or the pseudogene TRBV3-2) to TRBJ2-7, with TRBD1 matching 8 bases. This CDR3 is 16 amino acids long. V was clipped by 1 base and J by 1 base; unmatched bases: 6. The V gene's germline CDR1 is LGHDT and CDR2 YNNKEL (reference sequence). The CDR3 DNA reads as TGTGCCAGCAGCCAAGGAATGGGACAGGTATCCTACGAGCAGTACTTC. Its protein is CASSQGMGQVSYEQYF.

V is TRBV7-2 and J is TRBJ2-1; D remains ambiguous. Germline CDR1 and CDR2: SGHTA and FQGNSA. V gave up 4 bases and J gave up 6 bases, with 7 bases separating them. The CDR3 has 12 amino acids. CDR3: CASSSVPNEQFF. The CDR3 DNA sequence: TGTGCCAGCAGCTCGGTGCCCAATGAGCAGTTCTTC.

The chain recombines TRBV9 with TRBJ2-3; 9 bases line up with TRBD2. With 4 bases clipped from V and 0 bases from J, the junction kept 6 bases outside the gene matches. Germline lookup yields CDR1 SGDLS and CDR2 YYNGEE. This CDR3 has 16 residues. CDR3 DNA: TGTGCCAGCAGCCCCGGGACTAGCACTAGCACAGATACGCAGTATTTT. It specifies CASSPGTSTSTDTQYF.

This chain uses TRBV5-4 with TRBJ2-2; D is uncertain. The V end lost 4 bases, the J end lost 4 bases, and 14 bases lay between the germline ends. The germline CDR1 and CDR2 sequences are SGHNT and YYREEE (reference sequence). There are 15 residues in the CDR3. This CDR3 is CASSVSGVLTGELFF. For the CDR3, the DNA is TGTGCCAGCAGCGTCTCTGGAGTACTCACCGGGGAGCTGTTTTTT.